Described below is a single T cell receptor (beta chain) sequence and its context. The specificity of this receptor is unknown. It has no much larger one-base neighbor in the sample; base qualities were not kept. For the CD8 naive samples, CD45RO-negative cells were positively selected for CCR7, yielding a CD45RA+CCR7+ population from which TemRA cells were excluded. The donors were healthy, HIV-negative adults with no recently reported acute infections or vaccinations. Every donor was a Caucasian adult living in Nashville, Tennessee, USA. After blood collection by leukapheresis, PBMCs were isolated using Ficoll-Histopaque density gradient centrifugation and then cryopreserved in the vapor phase of liquid nitrogen. Analytical flow cytometry was used to check the purity and quantity of every magnetically sorted T cell population. From each sorted fraction, genomic DNA was isolated and quantified by UV absorbance on a Nanodrop 2000c.

This sample is drawn from a study of shared clonotypes between healthy human individuals (dated by TCRdb to between 2020 and 2021). For the wider study: The cohort included three men and a couple of women between 18 and 49 years of age. Per donor, three plates each were used for CD4 naive and CD4 memory, two for CD8 naive, and one for CD8 memory. To estimate repertoire size and how much clonotypes are shared between individuals, the study performed deep sequencing of blood TCR repertoires from 4 to 6 healthy adults. To increase sequencing depth and limit assay-specific biases, different laboratories used diverse techniques to prepare libraries and sequence TCR repertoires. Leukapheresis yielded between about 0.8 and 8.9 billion PBMCs per donor.

Using the deep immunoSEQ assay, multiplex PCR amplified TCR CDR3 regions from genomic DNA. Genomic DNA extracted from each cell subset was distributed evenly over all wells of several immunoSEQ 96-well plates, and each plate served as one replicate. For sorted subsets, around 0.2 ug of genomic DNA, equivalent to around 31,000 T cell genomes, went into each replicate PCR. The purified libraries were quantified using a Qubit 3.0 fluorometer, sized with a Bioanalyzer 2100, and then quantified again using the KAPA Library Quantification kit. Each immunoSEQ 96-well plate was sequenced on its own single-read 150-cycle Illumina NextSeq 550 flow cell. In the paper's pipeline: Because only junctional sequences without quality scores were contained in the immunoSEQ output, filtering matching that applied to full-length reads could not be performed. To assign V/J genes and CDR3, sequences were annotated against IMGT germline references using PyIR, a Python wrapper for IgBLAST v1.9. Reads were removed for weak V/J assignments (E-value above 1e-6), missing CDR3, stop codons, out-of-frame junctions, or ambiguous translated residues. V3J clonotypes were defined by identical inferred V gene, J gene, and CDR3 amino acid sequence. The percentage overlap between two repertoires was calculated by dividing the number of shared unique clonotypes by the size of the smaller repertoire. Repertoire richness was assessed with RTK rarefaction, the Chao1 estimator, and Recon v2.1 estimates of unobserved clonotypes. Generation probabilities were computed with OLGA for all TCRbeta clonotypes obtained by the gDNA method from four donors. In its TCRdb copy, this immuneACCESS table keeps in-frame sequences only and misses some clones. Where compared with another copy, unresolved V genes explain less than half of these, and the others have no known cause. D and trimming were read from the DNA, whereas the V and J calls and clone size are those reported in that table. Present in this sample are roughly 1,800,000 clones, about 95% of which were seen just once. The ten largest clones capture 0.9% to 1.5% of the sample.

The CDR3 holds 15 amino acids from the cysteine to the phenylalanine. Just the 45-base CDR3 DNA is kept, in frame starting at base 1. Trimming leaves V shorter by 5 bases and J shorter by 8 bases, with the junction holding 10 bases beyond the gene matches. CDR1 and CDR2 are read off the germline V gene as SGHNT and YENEEA. Results and caveats for the whole study, not just this receptor: The genetic and exposure-history diversity represented was limited by the small number of donors. Sharing across a few donors was observed for about 4.8% of naive CD4, under 4% of naive CD8, 2.3% of memory CD4, and roughly 0.43% of memory CD8 clonotypes. Even with the large sequencing depth, rarefaction of the sorted-subset datasets indicated that sequencing was incomplete. Compared with non-shared clonotypes, clonotypes shared by all four sorted-subset donors had higher generation probabilities. Naive subsets generally had larger estimated clonotype richness than memory subsets did. Pairwise subsampling indicated that sequencing depth was expected to affect the degree of clonotype sharing among donors. Sampling was restricted to blood, and TCR repertoires in tissue are likely to differ from TCR repertoires in blood.

Sequenced material: naive CD8+ T cells sorted from blood. The cell subset or site label corresponds to: CD45RA+CCR7+. The source is a man in his late teens or twenties in good health. This sequence uses TRBV11-3 and TRBJ2-1; TRBD2 matches 9 bases in the middle. The sequenced DNA: TGTGCCAGCAGCCCAGGGACTAGCCTCGCTCATGAGCAGTTCTTC. Its translation reads: CASSPGTSLAHEQFF.